The 27 T cell receptor beta chains below all came from one sample that was sequenced in a study of blood T cell repertoires in COVID-19. Only in-frame clones appear in the TCRdb table, and some are missing; sequencing was by immunoSEQ multiplex PCR. The table has fewer than 200,000 clones, 90% seen once. Sequenced: peripheral blood. These receptors originate from a man aged 45-60 years with acute or convalescent COVID-19.

This clone was seen just once. CDR3 DNA: TGTGCCAGCAGCTTCTATGCGAGTACGGGAGTTGGCATTCAGTACTTC. As protein: CASSFYASTGVGIQYF. This chain joins TRBV7-2 and TRBJ2-4; maybe TRBD2 (6 bases). Germline V gene sequence: CDR1 SGHTA, CDR2 FQGNSA. CDR3 length equals 16 residues. The V gene lost 3 bases and the J gene lost 9 bases, with 21 bases spanning the gap.

This rearrangement joins TRBV5-1 to TRBJ1-1; 8 positions agree with TRBD1. Trimming cost V 4 bases and J 0 bases; bases outside gene matches: 8. Germline V gives CDR1 SGHRS, CDR2 YFSETQ. The CDR3 spans 16 residues. The CDR3 DNA is TGCGCCAGCAGCCCCGTCGGGACAGGTATGAACACTGAAGCTTTCTTT. This sequence encodes CASSPVGTGMNTEAFF.

The chain carries TRBV27 and TRBJ2-7; perhaps TRBD1 as D (5 bases). Trimming shortened V by 3 bases and J by 2 bases, and 8 bases separated the two germline ends. Germline V gene data show CDR1 as MNHEY and CDR2 as SMNVEV (reference sequence). This CDR3 is built from 13 residues. This CDR3 reads CASSFQGPYEQYF. The DNA of the CDR3 is TGTGCCAGCAGTTTCCAGGGCCCCTACGAGCAGTACTTC.

V is TRBV19 and J is TRBJ2-6, with 8 bases identical to TRBD1. Germline lookup yields CDR1 LNHDA and CDR2 SQIVND (reference sequence). The CDR3 runs to 18 residues. Trimming at V came to 4 bases and at J to 0 bases, leaving 8 bases not matched to a gene. This CDR3 is CASSTRQGILSGANVLTF. The CDR3 nucleotides are TGTGCCAGTAGTACCAGACAGGGGATACTCTCTGGGGCCAACGTCCTGACTTTC.

This rearrangement joins TRBV10-3 to TRBJ2-7; 7 bases are shared with TRBD2. The V gene end was trimmed by 8 bases and the J gene end by 4 bases; junction bases not matched to a gene: 5. CDR3 length: 12 amino acids. The germline V gene encodes CDR1 ENHRY and CDR2 SYGVKD. CDR3 in amino acids: CAIRGGSYEQYF. Written as DNA, the CDR3 is TGTGCCATCCGGGGCGGGAGTTACGAGCAGTACTTC.

The chain uses TRBV5-1 and TRBJ1-1, with TRBD1 identical over 7 bases. Germline assignment: CDR1 SGHRS and CDR2 YFSETQ. The J segment lost 10 bases and the V segment lost 2 bases, leaving 8 bases of the junction unmatched. This CDR3 has 13 amino acids. CDR3 residues: CASSFQDRVAAFF. Written as DNA, the CDR3 is TGCGCCAGCAGCTTCCAAGACAGGGTTGCAGCTTTCTTT.

The rearrangement joins TRBV28 to TRBJ2-3, with D perhaps TRBD2 (7 bases). V lost 0 bases, J lost 2 bases, and 12 bases lay in between. The CDR3 sequence is 16 residues long. CDR1 is MDHEN, CDR2 SYDVKM, per germline. CDR3 protein: CASSLWPGGHTDTQYF. The CDR3, as DNA: TGTGCCAGCAGTTTATGGCCGGGGGGCCACACAGATACGCAGTATTTT.

This chain links TRBV9 with TRBJ2-7; D remains unclear. Trimming left V 0 bases short and J 2 bases short, with 9 bases between. The length of the CDR3 is 14 residues. Germline V gene sequence: CDR1 SGDLS, CDR2 YYNGEE. The CDR3 sequence: CASSVDQAPYEQYF. For the CDR3, the DNA is TGTGCCAGCAGCGTAGACCAGGCGCCCTACGAGCAGTACTTC.

This clone was seen a few times. The gene calls are TRBV9 and TRBJ2-3; 7 bases fit TRBD2. The CDR3 covers 13 residues. V shed 3 bases and J 9 bases; nucleotides not matched to a gene: 7. Germline V gene lookup returns CDR1 SGDLS and CDR2 YYNGEE. The CDR3 sequence is CASSATLGGTQYF. In DNA, the CDR3 is TGTGCCAGCAGCGCCACCCTGGGGGGGACGCAGTATTTT.

This clone appeared once. CDR3 in amino acids: CASSQLQVKVFF. DNA for the CDR3: TGCGCCAGCAGCCAACTACAGGTTAAGGTTTTCTTT. The V and J genes are TRBV4-1 and TRBJ1-1; possibly TRBD1 for D (5 bases). The CDR3 loop spans 12 amino acids. Germline loops: CDR1 MGHRA, CDR2 YSYEKL. Trimming removed 2 bases at V and 13 bases at J, with 14 bases between.

This chain links TRBV7-9 with TRBJ2-1; 7 bases align to TRBD1. CDR3 length: 14 residues. The J segment lost 5 bases and the V segment lost 5 bases, leaving 6 bases of the junction unmatched. Germline-derived CDR1 and CDR2 are SEHNR and FQNEAQ (reference sequence). DNA for the CDR3: TGTGCCAGCAGCCGACAGGGCGCGCACAATGAGCAGTTCTTC. Amino acids: CASSRQGAHNEQFF.

V is TRBV18 and J is TRBJ2-3; a weak D match, TRBD1 (5 bases). The V end lost 5 bases, the J end lost 2 bases, and 8 bases lay between the germline ends. This CDR3 is 13 amino acids long. In germline, CDR1 is KGHSH, CDR2 LQKENI. The CDR3 DNA follows: TGTGCCAGCTCAACGACAGCCACAGATACGCAGTATTTT. It encodes CASSTTATDTQYF. The whole variable domain, filled in from reference TRBV18 and TRBJ2-3, reads NAGVMQNPRHLVRRRGQEARLRCSPMKGHSHVYWYRQLPEEGLKFMVYLQKENIIDESGMPKERFSAEFPKEGPSILRIQQVVRGDSAAYFCASSTTATDTQYFGPGTRLTVL.

This clone was counted between two and nine times. The rearrangement uses TRBV7-3 and TRBJ1-6; D call uncertain. This CDR3 comprises 13 residues. V gave up 6 bases and J gave up 7 bases, with 10 bases separating them. Per germline, CDR1 SGHTA and CDR2 FQGTGA. The CDR3 here is CASSQTGNSPLHF. In DNA form, the CDR3 reads TGTGCCAGCAGTCAAACCGGGAATTCACCCCTCCACTTT.

This chain uses TRBV5-4 with TRBJ2-7, with TRBD2 identical over 8 bases. This CDR3 has 14 amino acids. CDR1 is SGHNT, CDR2 YYREEE, per germline (reference sequence). The J segment lost 5 bases and the V segment lost 0 bases, leaving 4 bases of the junction unmatched. CDR3 sequence (DNA): TGTGCCAGCAGCTTGGGGTGGACTAGCCACGAGCAGTACTTC. This gives the protein CASSLGWTSHEQYF.

The chain couples TRBV11-2 to TRBJ2-7, with 11 bases lining up with TRBD1. After removal of 5 bases from V and 6 bases from J, the junction contained 3 bases not matched to a gene. The CDR3 has 13 residues. Per germline, CDR1 SGHAT and CDR2 FQNNGV. CDR3 DNA sequence: TGTGCCAGCAGCGCGGACAGGGGGCGCGAGCAGTACTTC. It is translated as CASSADRGREQYF.

The chain combines TRBV5-1 with TRBJ2-2; 14 positions match TRBD2. The germline V gene encodes CDR1 SGHRS and CDR2 YFSETQ. V shed 3 bases, J shed 6 bases, and the junction held 4 bases outside the gene matches. This CDR3 comprises 16 residues. Written as DNA, the CDR3 is TGCGCCAGCAGCTGGGGACTAGCGGGGGTTGCCGGGGAGCTGTTTTTT. Protein product: CASSWGLAGVAGELFF.

The chain links TRBV20-1 to TRBJ2-7; 7 bases fit TRBD1. Germline CDR1 DFQATT, CDR2 SNEGSKA (reference sequence). The CDR3 extends over 11 amino acids. Here the CDR3 DNA reads TGCAGCCCGGGACAGTCCTACGAGCAGTACTTC. Its translation is CSPGQSYEQYF.

The rearrangement uses TRBV12-5 and TRBJ2-1, with 10 bases aligning to TRBD1. The germline gives CDR1 LGHNT, CDR2 FRNRAP. Trimming took 5 bases from V and 2 from J; bases not matched to a gene: 6. The CDR3 is 16 amino acids. The CDR3 coding sequence is TGTGCTAGTGGTAAGGGGACAGGGGCGACCTACAATGAGCAGTTCTTC. Protein product: CASGKGTGATYNEQFF.

The CDR3 spells CASSPRQGRTEAFF. In DNA form, the CDR3 reads TGTGCCAGCAGCCCCCGACAGGGTCGGACTGAAGCTTTCTTT. The chain joins TRBV13 to TRBJ1-1; 7 bases agree with TRBD1. V trimming: 5 bases; J trimming: 5 bases; junction bases outside the gene matches: 8. In germline, CDR1 is PRHDT, CDR2 FYEKMQ (reference sequence). The CDR3 extends over 14 amino acids. The entire variable domain, with the rest obtained from reference TRBV13 and TRBJ1-1, is as follows: AAGVIQSPRHLIKEKRETATLKCYPIPRHDTVYWYQQGPGQDPQFLISFYEKMQSDKGSIPDRFSAQQFSDYHSELNMSSLELGDSALYFCASSPRQGRTEAFFGQGTRLTVV.

The rearrangement uses TRBV7-9 and TRBJ1-2, with 7 nucleotides matching TRBD1. V shed 4 bases, J shed 5 bases, and the junction held 7 bases outside the gene matches. This CDR3 region has 14 residues. Looked up from germline, CDR1 is SEHNR and CDR2 is FQNEAQ (reference sequence). CDR3: CASSSDRVGYGYTF. The CDR3 nucleotides are TGTGCCAGCAGCTCCGACAGGGTTGGATATGGCTACACCTTC. Full variable domain (rest looked up from reference TRBV7-9 and TRBJ1-2): DTGVSQNPRHKITKRGQNVTFRCDPISEHNRLYWYRQTLGQGPEFLTYFQNEAQLEKSRLLSDRFSAERPKGSFSTLEIQRTEQGDSAMYLCASSSDRVGYGYTFGSGTRLTVV.

J is TRBJ1-5 and V is TRBV24-1; D is uncertain. The ends were cut back, 4 bases at V and 7 bases at J, with 10 bases in the middle. Germline V gene lookup returns CDR1 KGHDR and CDR2 SFDVKD. The CDR3 is 13 amino acids. This CDR3 reads CATSEGSGQPQHF. CDR3 coding DNA: TGTGCCACCAGTGAGGGGTCGGGACAGCCCCAGCATTTT.

The rearrangement links TRBV18 to TRBJ1-5; 9 bases align to TRBD1. In germline, CDR1 is KGHSH, CDR2 LQKENI. CDR3 length: 14 residues. J lost 5 bases, V lost 4 bases, and 3 bases had no gene match. The CDR3, as DNA: TGTGCCAGCTCACAACGGGACAGGGATCAGCCCCAGCATTTT. Amino acids: CASSQRDRDQPQHF.

The chain combines TRBV24-1 with TRBJ2-1; 9 bases fit TRBD1. CDR3 length: 14 residues. Per germline, CDR1 KGHDR and CDR2 SFDVKD. With 3 bases clipped from V and 7 bases from J, the junction kept 3 bases outside the gene matches. The CDR3 loop is CATSDPGQGNEQFF. CDR3 DNA: TGTGCCACCAGTGATCCGGGACAGGGAAATGAGCAGTTCTTC.

This clone was recorded a few times. The chain is built from TRBV7-8 and TRBJ1-4, with 12 bases identical to TRBD1. The V and J ends lost 1 base and 7 bases, in that order; junction bases with no gene match: 4. From germline, CDR1 is SGHVS and CDR2 FQNEAQ. The CDR3 has 16 amino acids. CDR3 loop: CASSLDPGQGAEKLFF. For the CDR3, the DNA is TGTGCCAGCAGCTTAGACCCGGGACAGGGGGCTGAAAAACTGTTTTTT.

The chain couples TRBV2 to TRBJ2-1, with a weak D call TRBD2 (5 bases). Germline V gene sequence: CDR1 SNHLY, CDR2 FYNNEI. The ends were cut back, 8 bases at V and 1 base at J, with 6 bases in the middle. The CDR3 has 12 amino acids. CDR3 DNA: TGTGCCAGCGGGAGATCCTACAATGAGCAGTTCTTC. This codes for CASGRSYNEQFF.

This sequence joins TRBV9 and TRBJ2-1; 9 nucleotides line up with TRBD2. The CDR3 is 15 amino acids. CDR1 is SGDLS and CDR2 is YYNGEE in the germline V gene. The ends lost 4 bases at V and 8 bases at J; junction bases unmatched: 10. In nucleotides, the CDR3 is TGTGCCAGCAGCTTGCTAGCGGGGACAAGAGATGAGCAGTTCTTC. Residues: CASSLLAGTRDEQFF.

The V call is TRBV9, the J call TRBJ2-1, with 11 bases that match TRBD2. Germline V gene lookup returns CDR1 SGDLS and CDR2 YYNGEE. Trimming cost V 4 bases and J 4 bases; bases outside gene matches: 10. This CDR3 is 17 amino acids long. DNA for the CDR3: TGTGCCAGCAGCTACGGTACGGGACTAGCGGCATACAATGAGCAGTTCTTC. This gives the protein CASSYGTGLAAYNEQFF. Combining the CDR3 with reference TRBV9 and TRBJ2-1 gives the whole variable domain DSGVTQTPKHLITATGQRVTLRCSPRSGDLSVYWYQQSLDQGLQFLIQYYNGEERAKGNILERFSAQQFPDLHSELNLSSLELGDSALYFCASSYGTGLAAYNEQFFGPGTRLTVL.